This T cell receptor beta chain originates from a study of T cell repertoires in cytomegalovirus infection. TCRdb redid the calling of the reads with MiXCR, one entry per CDR3 protein. The sample lists more than 85,000 distinct CDR3 sequences; about 30% were seen once. Concerning this clonotype: No antigen is known for it.

Sequencing used CD8+ T cells from cultured PBMCs, obtained from culture after CMV antigen stimulation. The sequence derives from a human donor in good health (CMV status not recorded). Some clones in this sample may be carry-over from other donors' samples.

The CDR3 DNA reads as TGTGCCAGCAGTCCGTCGTTGGGTGGCCCTTTTAATTCACCCCTCCACTTT. Protein product: CASSPSLGGPFNSPLHF. The chain carries TRBV5-6 and TRBJ1-6; D unresolved. Trimming took 5 bases from V and 6 from J, leaving 21 bases between them. This CDR3 spans 17 amino acids. CDR1 SGHDT and CDR2 YYEEEE come from the germline V gene.